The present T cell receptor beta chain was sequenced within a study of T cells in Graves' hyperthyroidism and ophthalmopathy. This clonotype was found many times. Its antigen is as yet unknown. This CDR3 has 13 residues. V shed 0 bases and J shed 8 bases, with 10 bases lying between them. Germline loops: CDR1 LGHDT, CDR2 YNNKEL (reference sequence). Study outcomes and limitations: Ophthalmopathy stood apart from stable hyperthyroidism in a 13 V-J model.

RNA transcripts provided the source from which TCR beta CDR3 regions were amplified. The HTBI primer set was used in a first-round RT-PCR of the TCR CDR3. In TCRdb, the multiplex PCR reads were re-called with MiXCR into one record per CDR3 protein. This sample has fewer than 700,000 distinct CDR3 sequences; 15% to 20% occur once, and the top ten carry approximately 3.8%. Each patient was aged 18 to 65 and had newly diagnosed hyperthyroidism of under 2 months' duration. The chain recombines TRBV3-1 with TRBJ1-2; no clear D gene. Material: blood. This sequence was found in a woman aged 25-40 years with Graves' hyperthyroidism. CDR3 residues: CASSQDSKDGYTF. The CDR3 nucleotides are TGTGCCAGCAGCCAAGATTCGAAGGACGGCTACACCTTC.